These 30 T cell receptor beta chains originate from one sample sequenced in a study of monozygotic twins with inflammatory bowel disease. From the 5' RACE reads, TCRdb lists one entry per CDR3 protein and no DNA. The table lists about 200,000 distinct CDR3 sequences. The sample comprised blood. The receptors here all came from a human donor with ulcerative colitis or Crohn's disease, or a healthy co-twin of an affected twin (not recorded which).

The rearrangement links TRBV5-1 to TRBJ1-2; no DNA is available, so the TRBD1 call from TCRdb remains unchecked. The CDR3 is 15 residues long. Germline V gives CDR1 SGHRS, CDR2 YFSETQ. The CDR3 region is CASSLALDILGGYTF.

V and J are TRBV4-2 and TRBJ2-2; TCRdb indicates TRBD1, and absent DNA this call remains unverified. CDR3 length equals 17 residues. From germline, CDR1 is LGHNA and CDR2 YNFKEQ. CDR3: CASSQDWTGRSTGELFF.

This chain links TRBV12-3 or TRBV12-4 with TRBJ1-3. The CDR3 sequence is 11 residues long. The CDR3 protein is CASSSGNTIYF.

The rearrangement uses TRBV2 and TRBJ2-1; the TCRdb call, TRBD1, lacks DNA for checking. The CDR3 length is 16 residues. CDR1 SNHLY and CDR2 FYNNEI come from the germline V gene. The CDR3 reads CASSEATDTWSGEQFF.

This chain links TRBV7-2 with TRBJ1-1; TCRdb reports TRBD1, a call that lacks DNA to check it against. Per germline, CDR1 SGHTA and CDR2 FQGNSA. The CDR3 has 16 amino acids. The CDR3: CASSSAPTGRNTEAFF.

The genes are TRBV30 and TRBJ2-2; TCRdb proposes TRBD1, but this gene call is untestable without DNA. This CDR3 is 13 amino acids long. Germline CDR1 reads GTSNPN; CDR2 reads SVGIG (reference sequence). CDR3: CAWRTGGYGELFF.

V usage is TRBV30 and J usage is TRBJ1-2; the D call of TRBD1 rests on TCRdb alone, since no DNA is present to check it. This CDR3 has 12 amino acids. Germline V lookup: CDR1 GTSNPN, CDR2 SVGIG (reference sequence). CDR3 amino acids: CAWISRSGGYTF. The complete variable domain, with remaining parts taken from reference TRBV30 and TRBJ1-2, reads SQTIHQWPATLVQPVGSPLSLECTVEGTSNPNLYWYRQAAGRGLQLLFYSVGIGQISSEVPQNLSASRPQDRQFILSSKKLLLSDSGFYLCAWISRSGGYTFGSGTRLTVV.

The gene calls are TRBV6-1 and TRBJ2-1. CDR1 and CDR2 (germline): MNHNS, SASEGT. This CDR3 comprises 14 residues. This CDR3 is CASSEGLSYNEQFF.

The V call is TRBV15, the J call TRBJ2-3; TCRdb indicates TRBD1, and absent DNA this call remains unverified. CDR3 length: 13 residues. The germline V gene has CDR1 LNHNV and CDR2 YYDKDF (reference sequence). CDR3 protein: CATSGGFTDMQYF. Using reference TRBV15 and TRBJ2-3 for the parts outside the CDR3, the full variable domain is DAMVIQNPRYQVTQFGKPVTLSCSQTLNHNVMYWYQQKSSQAPKLLFHYYDKDFNNEADTPDNFQSRRPNTSFCFLDIRSPGLGDTAMYLCATSGGFTDMQYFGPGTRLTVL.

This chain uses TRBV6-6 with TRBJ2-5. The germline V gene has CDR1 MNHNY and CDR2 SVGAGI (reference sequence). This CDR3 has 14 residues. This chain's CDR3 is CASSYPDPQETQYF.

CDR3 loop: CASSLSGGDTQYF. J is TRBJ2-3 and V is TRBV12-3 or TRBV12-4; TCRdb lists TRBD1, though no DNA is available to test this call. This CDR3 region has 13 residues.

This chain's CDR3 is CASSPSLGSRGKGNTGELFF. The V call is TRBV3-1, the J call TRBJ2-2; there is no DNA to check the TCRdb D call of TRBD1. This CDR3 has 20 residues. Per the germline V gene, CDR1 is LGHDT and CDR2 is YNNKEL (reference sequence).

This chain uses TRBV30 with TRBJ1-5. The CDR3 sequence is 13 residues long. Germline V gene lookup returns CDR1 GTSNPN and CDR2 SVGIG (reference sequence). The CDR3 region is CAWSLGKRQPQHF.

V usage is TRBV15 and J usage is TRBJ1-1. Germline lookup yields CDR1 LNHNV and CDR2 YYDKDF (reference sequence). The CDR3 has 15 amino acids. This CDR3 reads CATSREAGTYTEAFF.

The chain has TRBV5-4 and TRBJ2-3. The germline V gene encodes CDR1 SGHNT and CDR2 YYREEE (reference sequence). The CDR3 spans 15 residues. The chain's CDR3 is CASSLAGPTTDTQYF.

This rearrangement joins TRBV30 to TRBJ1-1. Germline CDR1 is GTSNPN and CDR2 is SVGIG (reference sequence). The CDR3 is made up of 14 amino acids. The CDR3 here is CAWNGAPMNTEAFF.

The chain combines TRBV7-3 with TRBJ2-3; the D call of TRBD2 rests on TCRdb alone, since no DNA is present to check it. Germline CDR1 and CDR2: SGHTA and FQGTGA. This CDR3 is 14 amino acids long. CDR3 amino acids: CASSPAASSVAQYF.

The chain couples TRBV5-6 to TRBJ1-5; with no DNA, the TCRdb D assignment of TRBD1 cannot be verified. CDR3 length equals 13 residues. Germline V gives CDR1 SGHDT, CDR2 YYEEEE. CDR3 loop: CASSRQRNQPQHF.

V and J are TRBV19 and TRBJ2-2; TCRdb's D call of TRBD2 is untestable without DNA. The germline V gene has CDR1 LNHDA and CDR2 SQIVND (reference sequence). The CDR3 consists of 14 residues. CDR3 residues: CAAGLAENTGELFF.

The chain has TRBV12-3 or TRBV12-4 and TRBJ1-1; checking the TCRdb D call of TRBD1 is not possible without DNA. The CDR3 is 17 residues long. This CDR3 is CASSRGLPRAEVTEAFF.

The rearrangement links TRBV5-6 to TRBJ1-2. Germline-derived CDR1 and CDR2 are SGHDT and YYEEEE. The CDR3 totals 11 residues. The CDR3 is CASTSRAGYTF.

The CDR3 region is CAISPGQGLTLNEQFF. The J gene is TRBJ2-1, the V gene TRBV10-3; the D gene TCRdb calls, TRBD1, cannot be checked with no DNA. The CDR3 has 16 amino acids. The V gene's germline CDR1 is ENHRY and CDR2 SYGVKD.

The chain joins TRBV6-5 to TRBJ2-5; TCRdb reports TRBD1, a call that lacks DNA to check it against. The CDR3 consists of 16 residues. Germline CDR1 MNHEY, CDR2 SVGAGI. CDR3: CASSYSPGAVQETQYF.

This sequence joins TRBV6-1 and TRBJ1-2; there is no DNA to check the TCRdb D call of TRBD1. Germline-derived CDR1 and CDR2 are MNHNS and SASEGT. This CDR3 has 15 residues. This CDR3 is CASTLERGVGYGYTF.

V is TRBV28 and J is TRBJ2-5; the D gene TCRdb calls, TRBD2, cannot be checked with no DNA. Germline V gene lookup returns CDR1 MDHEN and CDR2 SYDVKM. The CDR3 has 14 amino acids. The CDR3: CASTLTRDGETQYF.

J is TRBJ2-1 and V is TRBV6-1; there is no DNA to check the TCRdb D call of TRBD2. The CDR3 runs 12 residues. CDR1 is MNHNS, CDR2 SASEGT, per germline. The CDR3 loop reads CASRADDNEQFF.

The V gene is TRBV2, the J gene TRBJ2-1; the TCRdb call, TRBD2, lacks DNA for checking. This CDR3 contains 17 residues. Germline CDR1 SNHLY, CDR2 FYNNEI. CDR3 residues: CASSLSTGTGSYNEQFF.

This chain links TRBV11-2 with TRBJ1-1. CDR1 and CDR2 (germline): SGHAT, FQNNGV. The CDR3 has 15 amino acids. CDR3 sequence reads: CASSFYNVANTEAFF.

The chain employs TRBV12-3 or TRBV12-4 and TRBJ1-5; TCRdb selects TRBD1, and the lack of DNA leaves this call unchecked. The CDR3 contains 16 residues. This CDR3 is CASSLRDRGSNQPQHF.

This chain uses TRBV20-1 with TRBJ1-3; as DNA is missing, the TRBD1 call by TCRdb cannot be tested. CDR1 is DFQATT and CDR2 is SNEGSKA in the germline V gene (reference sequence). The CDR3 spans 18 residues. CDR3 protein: CSARDHAGGPNSGNTIYF.